This TCR beta chain was found in a study of healthy donors' naive CD4 and CD8 T cells. Study overall: Donors came from three age groups: 20-25, 40-50 and 60-70 years.

The CDR3 consists of 13 residues. CDR1 is MNHEY and CDR2 is SMNVEV in the germline V gene (reference sequence). J was trimmed by 6 bases and V by 7 bases; bases with no gene match: 7. A few counts support this clonotype. Its antigen is unknown. Starting from about 0.45 ug of total RNA, TCR libraries were made with linear amplification. TCRdb re-analysed the reads in MiXCR, keeping a single row per CDR3 protein. This sample has about 180,000 distinct CDR3 sequences, with 74% found just once. The study's findings and limits: Bulk sequencing left alpha and beta chains unpaired. Positive CDR3 charge linked to CD4+ cells, negative to CD8+ cells. A reported CD4+/CD8+ bias affected most V and J genes in naive cells.

V gene TRBV27 combines with J gene TRBJ2-7, with 9 bases fitting TRBD1. The origin of this receptor is a pool of human donors in good health; the sample pools cells from several healthy donors. The sequencing input was naive CD4+ and CD8+ T cells sorted from blood, pooled from several donors. The CDR3 region has the DNA TGTGCCAGCAAACAGGGACAGGGTCTCGAGCAGTACTTC. Its translation: CASKQGQGLEQYF.